This TCR beta chain was identified during a study of blood T cell repertoires in COVID-19. Study-wide context: The United States, Italy and Spain supplied acute and convalescent COVID-19 samples. PBMCs, B-cell-depleted T cells, or T cells were the source of the cDNA or gDNA that made up the material.

Germline CDR1 reads KGHSH; CDR2 reads LQKENI. Deletions cut 0 bases from V and 1 base from J, with 10 bases between. CDR3 length equals 15 residues. Using immunoSEQ multiplex PCR, the repertoire was profiled, and TCRdb retains in-frame clones only, with some absent. The sample includes about 170,000 clones, roughly 80% of them seen just once. V gene TRBV18 combines with J gene TRBJ2-7; D might be TRBD1 (6 bases). This receptor was identified in a woman older than 75 with COVID-19, enrolled during active disease. Sequencing was performed on peripheral blood. In DNA, the CDR3 is TGTGCCAGCTCACCACCACTCGGACAGTCCTACGAGCAGTACTTC. It encodes CASSPPLGQSYEQYF.